A single sample gave rise to the 5 T cell receptor beta chains below, sequenced in a study of type 1 and type 2 diabetes patients. PCR was run on genomic DNA. A primer set of 30 forward and 13 reverse primers amplified the CDR3. One entry per CDR3 protein, called by TCRdb with MiXCR from the multiplex PCR reads. The sample carries 270,000 or so distinct CDR3 sequences, roughly 44% recorded once. The sample taken for sequencing was peripheral blood mononuclear cells (PBMCs). These receptors were obtained from a man aged 18 to 29 with type 2 diabetes.

The CDR3 sequence: CSVGTDTQYF. The CDR3 nucleotides are TGCAGCGTTGGCACAGATACGCAGTATTTT. This chain uses TRBV29-1 with TRBJ2-3; no definite D call. Trimming removed 4 bases at V and 1 base at J, with 0 bases between. In germline, CDR1 is SQVTM, CDR2 ANQGSEA. This CDR3 is 10 amino acids long.

The chain uses TRBV10-2 and TRBJ1-2; 7 bases match TRBD1. Germline loops: CDR1 WSHSY, CDR2 SAAADI. The CDR3 runs 16 residues. Trimming at V came to 5 bases and at J to 4 bases, leaving 13 bases not matched to a gene. CDR3 protein: CASSLQQGPHVYGYTF. The DNA for the CDR3 is TGCGCCAGCAGTCTCCAACAGGGGCCCCACGTCTATGGCTACACCTTC.

This clonotype was picked up a small number of times. The CDR3 sequence: CASSTRDRNSPLHF. The CDR3 DNA reads TGTGCCAGCAGCACCCGGGACAGAAATTCACCCCTCCACTTT. V gene TRBV7-6 combines with J gene TRBJ1-6; 7 bases are a match to TRBD1. Germline CDR1 SGHVS, CDR2 FNYEAQ. The CDR3 extends over 14 amino acids. J gave up 7 bases and V 5 bases, and 5 bases lay outside the gene matches.

This chain joins TRBV7-8 and TRBJ1-6; the D gene is possibly TRBD1 (6 bases). Germline CDR1 SGHVS, CDR2 FQNEAQ. The CDR3 spans 16 residues. Trimming stripped 5 bases from V and 9 bases from J, with 20 bases between. DNA for the CDR3: TGTGCCAGCAGCCCACTCATGAACAGGGCTACTTCACCCCTCCACTTT. Protein product: CASSPLMNRATSPLHF. Variable domain in full (rest from reference TRBV7-8 and TRBJ1-6): GAGVSQSPRYKVAKRGQDVALRCDPISGHVSLFWYQQALGQGPEFLTYFQNEAQLDKSGLPSDRFFAERPEGSVSTLKIQRTQQEDSAVYLCASSPLMNRATSPLHFGNGTRLTVT.

CDR3: CASSLWTKKTQYF. As DNA, the CDR3 is TGCGCCAGCAGCCTTTGGACTAAAAAGACCCAGTACTTC. The rearrangement links TRBV5-1 to TRBJ2-5; possible D gene TRBD2, 6 bases. This CDR3 has 13 residues. Trimming left V 4 bases short and J 6 bases short, with 13 bases between. CDR1 is SGHRS, CDR2 YFSETQ, per germline. The full variable domain, its missing parts supplied by reference TRBV5-1 and TRBJ2-5, is KAGVTQTPRYLIKTRGQQVTLSCSPISGHRSVSWYQQTPGQGLQFLFEYFSETQRNKGNFPGRFSGRQFSNSRSEMNVSTLELGDSALYLCASSLWTKKTQYFGPGTRLLVL.